The T cell receptor beta chain described here comes from a study of CD8+CD57+ T cells in acquired aplastic anemia. Whole-study context: An average of roughly 3.2 ug of DNA was obtained from sorted CD4+ and CD8+ cells.

Study findings and constraints: Overlapping CD8+ CDR3 repertoires of patients and controls contained around 31 shared sequences.

Genomic DNA, the template, was used for profiling of the TCR beta VDJ and CDR3. TCRdb re-called the reads through MiXCR, storing one row per CDR3 protein. The sample records hundreds of thousands of distinct CDR3 sequences, around 72% being singletons. Concerning this clonotype itself: Its specificity is not known.

The CDR3 consists of 11 residues. Trimming removed 8 bases at V and 8 bases at J, with 13 bases between. Germline CDR1 and CDR2: MNHEY and SVGEGT. The rearrangement joins TRBV6-2 or TRBV6-3 to TRBJ2-7; perhaps D is TRBD1 or TRBD2 (5 bases each). This clonotype was obtained from a human donor in good health, serving as a control. The sequencing input was sorted CD4+, CD8+, or CD8+CD57+ T cells (not recorded which) from PBMCs. The CDR3 region is CASHFGGKQYF. CDR3 bases: TGTGCCAGCCACTTTGGGGGAAAGCAGTACTTC.